Listed below are T cell receptor beta chains from one sample, sequenced in a study of regulatory T cells in long-lasting Graves disease. MiXCR was run by TCRdb on the multiplex PCR reads, yielding one entry per CDR3 protein. The table lists about 540,000 distinct CDR3 sequences, about 13% of them singletons, with about 10% in the top ten. These data were also reused for a study on T cells in Graves' hyperthyroidism and ophthalmopathy.

Specimen: peripheral blood mononuclear cells (PBMCs), collected at new diagnosis, from a patient treated with antithyroid drugs. Source of these receptors: a man between 25 and 39 years old with Graves disease. CDR3s include the opening cysteine and the closing phenylalanine or tryptophan. A D gene is named only where the DNA matches it firmly. Clone sizes are given selectively: once, few, many, or a class where the clone is expanded.

d_gene,j_gene,abundance,v_gene,CDR3aa,CDR3nt
TRBD1,TRBJ2-6,many,TRBV5-1,CASSPWAGGTGANVLTF,TGCGCCAGCAGCCCCTGGGCAGGGGGCACTGGGGCCAACGTCCTGACTTTC
NA,TRBJ1-2,many,TRBV24-1,CATSDHWYGYTF,TGTGCCACCAGTGACCACTGGTATGGCTACACCTTC
NA,TRBJ2-1,NA,TRBV7-2,CASSPSGRGGPPYNEQFF,TGTGCCAGCAGCCCGAGCGGGAGAGGGGGCCCCCCCTACAATGAGCAGTTCTTC
NA,TRBJ1-1,NA,TRBV5-1,CASSFIEIMPSGTEAFF,TGCGCCAGCAGCTTTATCGAAATAATGCCGAGTGGCACTGAAGCTTTCTTT
TRBD1,TRBJ1-2,many,TRBV27,CASSTYGQAYGYTF,TGTGCCAGCAGTACCTACGGACAGGCCTATGGCTACACCTTC
NA,TRBJ1-1,many,TRBV20-1,CSARFRGAMNTEAFF,TGCAGTGCTAGGTTTAGGGGGGCGATGAACACTGAAGCTTTCTTT
NA,TRBJ2-3,many,TRBV6-1,CASSPGREVPQYF,TGTGCCAGCAGTCCGGGACGAGAGGTTCCGCAGTATTTT
TRBD2,TRBJ2-3,few,TRBV30,CAWSVSAGVGDTQYF,TGTGCCTGGAGTGTATCTGCGGGAGTGGGGGATACGCAGTATTTT
NA,TRBJ2-5,many,TRBV27,CASSSLTVLQETQYF,TGTGCCAGCAGTTCCCTGACAGTACTACAAGAGACCCAGTACTTC
NA,TRBJ2-3,NA,TRBV7-2,CASSLQGSLSTDTQYF,TGTGCCAGCAGCTTACAGGGTAGCTTGTCCACAGATACGCAGTATTTT
TRBD1,TRBJ1-1,NA,TRBV10-3,CAIRTRQGGGNTEAFF,TGTGCCATCAGAACGAGACAGGGAGGTGGGAACACTGAAGCTTTCTTT
NA,TRBJ2-5,many,TRBV12-3/TRBV12-4,CASSPSTQFGTQYF,TGTGCCAGCAGTCCATCAACTCAATTCGGGACCCAGTACTTC
TRBD2,TRBJ2-1,few,TRBV2,CASSELRIRLAGGNEQFF,TGTGCCAGCAGTGAACTCCGAATCCGACTAGCGGGAGGCAATGAGCAGTTCTTC
TRBD2,TRBJ2-5,NA,TRBV7-2,CASQREGPETQYF,TGTGCCAGCCAGCGGGAGGGCCCTGAGACCCAGTACTTC
TRBD1,TRBJ1-6,NA,TRBV9,CASSVSGQGGSPLHF,TGTGCCAGCAGCGTAAGCGGACAGGGGGGGTCACCCCTCCACTTT
TRBD1,TRBJ1-2,many,TRBV15,CATSRDRDHYGYTF,TGTGCCACCAGCAGGGACAGGGATCACTATGGCTACACCTTC
NA,TRBJ2-1,few,TRBV5-1,CASSADLSSYNEQFF,TGCGCCAGCAGCGCAGACTTGAGCTCCTACAATGAGCAGTTCTTC
NA,TRBJ2-1,many,TRBV7-9,CASRPSAGTDEQFF,TGTGCCAGCCGCCCTTCGGCGGGAACAGATGAGCAGTTCTTC
TRBD2,TRBJ2-1,many,TRBV7-3,CASSLGGAGGQSGKFF,TGTGCCAGCAGCCTCGGGGGGGCGGGAGGCCAGTCAGGGAAGTTCTTC
NA,TRBJ1-2,many,TRBV2,CASSYTTGLTEGYTF,TGTGCCAGCAGCTACACAACCGGACTCACGGAGGGCTACACCTTC
TRBD1,TRBJ1-5,many,TRBV7-9,CASSGGTGDRNQPQHF,TGTGCCAGCAGCGGGGGGACAGGGGACCGCAATCAGCCCCAGCATTTT
NA,TRBJ2-3,NA,TRBV2,CASSVGGKGSPDTQYF,TGTGCCAGCAGTGTTGGTGGGAAAGGGTCACCAGATACGCAGTATTTT
TRBD1,TRBJ2-5,many,TRBV10-1,CASSPPGTAETQYF,TGCGCCAGCAGTCCACCCGGGACAGCAGAGACCCAGTACTTC
NA,TRBJ2-1,many,TRBV29-1,CSVDLAEYSYNEQFF,TGCAGCGTTGATTTAGCAGAGTACTCCTACAATGAGCAGTTCTTC
TRBD1,TRBJ1-5,NA,TRBV7-9,CASSFGDRGFNQPQHF,TGTGCCAGCAGCTTCGGTGACAGGGGGTTTAATCAGCCCCAGCATTTT
TRBD2,TRBJ2-3,few,TRBV27,CASSLVLAGEVTQYF,TGTGCCAGCAGTTTAGTACTAGCGGGAGAAGTGACGCAGTATTTT
NA,TRBJ1-5,few,TRBV20-1,CSAGGHWGNQPQHF,TGCAGTGCGGGGGGCCACTGGGGCAATCAGCCCCAGCATTTT
NA,TRBJ2-7,many,TRBV7-2,CASSLMTASYEQYF,TGTGCCAGCAGCTTAATGACAGCCTCCTACGAGCAGTACTTC
NA,TRBJ2-1,few,TRBV15,CATEAEDSYNEQFF,TGTGCCACCGAGGCGGAGGACTCCTACAATGAGCAGTTCTTC
TRBD1,TRBJ2-5,few,TRBV18,CASSPPRTGGRETQYF,TGTGCCAGCTCACCACCCCGGACAGGGGGCAGAGAGACCCAGTACTTC
NA,TRBJ2-5,few,TRBV12-3/TRBV12-4,CASFWGGSGTQYF,TGTGCCAGCTTCTGGGGCGGTTCCGGGACCCAGTACTTC
TRBD2,TRBJ2-3,many,TRBV27,CASSSLAGHTDTQYF,TGTGCCAGCAGTTCTCTAGCGGGACACACAGATACGCAGTATTTT
TRBD1,TRBJ2-1,many,TRBV10-3,CAISESSRDRGLSSYNEQFF,TGTGCCATCAGTGAGTCGAGCCGGGACAGGGGCCTAAGCTCCTACAATGAGCAGTTCTTC
TRBD2,TRBJ2-1,many,TRBV10-1,CASNFFLAAGRDEQFF,TGCGCCAGCAACTTCTTCCTAGCGGCGGGAAGGGATGAGCAGTTCTTC
TRBD2,TRBJ2-2,few,TRBV27,CASSFPGLAGANTGELFF,TGTGCCAGCAGTTTCCCGGGACTAGCCGGTGCGAACACCGGGGAGCTGTTTTTT
NA,TRBJ2-2,few,TRBV20-1,CSAQETRQGLVPGELFF,TGCAGTGCCCAAGAAACCAGACAGGGACTCGTTCCCGGGGAGCTGTTTTTT
NA,TRBJ1-2,few,TRBV6-2/TRBV6-3,CASTYDSHGYTF,TGTGCCAGCACTTACGACAGTCATGGCTACACCTTC
TRBD2,TRBJ2-5,NA,TRBV5-4,CASSLGLETSGQQETQYF,TGTGCCAGCAGCTTGGGCCTCGAGACTAGCGGGCAACAAGAGACCCAGTACTTC
TRBD2,TRBJ2-3,many,TRBV12-3/TRBV12-4,CASSPRLAGGAPSTDTQYF,TGTGCCAGCAGCCCCCGACTAGCGGGAGGGGCCCCTAGCACAGATACGCAGTATTTT
TRBD1,TRBJ1-5,many,TRBV13,CASSPNRGLGQPQHF,TGTGCCAGCAGCCCTAACAGGGGACTTGGCCAGCCCCAGCATTTT
NA,TRBJ1-6,NA,TRBV10-3,CAIWRGGHNSPLHF,TGTGCCATCTGGCGGGGGGGACATAATTCACCCCTCCACTTT
TRBD2,TRBJ2-5,many,TRBV5-1,CASSLSSGGRARGETQYF,TGCGCCAGCAGCTTAAGTTCCGGCGGGAGGGCCAGAGGAGAGACCCAGTACTTC
NA,TRBJ2-5,many,TRBV24-1,CATSDYREYQETQYF,TGTGCCACCAGTGATTACCGGGAATACCAAGAGACCCAGTACTTC
NA,TRBJ2-5,many,TRBV27,CASSSIQGQETQYF,TGTGCCAGCAGTTCCATACAGGGTCAAGAGACCCAGTACTTC
TRBD2,TRBJ2-3,NA,TRBV19,CASSVATSGSTDTQYF,TGTGCCAGTAGTGTAGCGACTAGCGGTAGCACAGATACGCAGTATTTT
TRBD2,TRBJ2-5,NA,TRBV15,CATLPREGADETQYF,TGTGCCACCCTCCCGCGGGAGGGGGCCGACGAGACCCAGTACTTC
NA,TRBJ2-3,NA,TRBV20-1,CSAPNPDTQYF,TGCAGTGCTCCAAATCCAGATACGCAGTATTTT
NA,TRBJ1-2,NA,TRBV29-1,CSVEGLSARGYTF,TGCAGCGTTGAAGGGCTGTCCGCCAGGGGCTACACCTTC
NA,TRBJ1-6,many,TRBV11-2,CASSLGVSGYSPLHF,TGTGCCAGCAGCTTAGGCGTTAGCGGGTATTCACCCCTCCACTTT
TRBD2,TRBJ2-1,few,TRBV5-1,CASSFYRTSGANNEQFF,TGCGCCAGCAGCTTCTACAGGACTAGCGGGGCTAACAATGAGCAGTTCTTC
TRBD2,TRBJ2-1,many,TRBV20-1,CSAPSAGPYNEQFF,TGCAGTGCTCCCTCAGCGGGACCTTACAATGAGCAGTTCTTC
TRBD1,TRBJ1-2,many,TRBV29-1,CSVEGTVGQGHYGYTF,TGCAGCGTTGAAGGGACGGTGGGACAGGGGCACTATGGCTACACCTTC
NA,TRBJ2-1,many,TRBV6-1,CASSVGLLGRDLGHEQFF,TGTGCCAGCAGTGTCGGTTTACTAGGTCGGGATCTCGGGCATGAGCAGTTCTTC
NA,TRBJ1-4,NA,TRBV25-1,CASRDRYEKLFF,TGTGCCAGCAGGGACAGATATGAAAAACTGTTTTTT
NA,TRBJ2-2,NA,TRBV19,CASSWVSGASGELFF,TGTGCCAGTAGTTGGGTTTCGGGTGCGTCCGGGGAGCTGTTTTTT
NA,TRBJ2-3,NA,TRBV29-1,CSVEGQGGRTDTQYF,TGCAGCGTTGAGGGGCAGGGCGGTCGCACAGATACGCAGTATTTT
NA,TRBJ1-2,NA,TRBV7-9,CASSLDQRGTATHYGYTF,TGTGCCAGCAGCTTAGATCAAAGGGGTACAGCCACTCACTATGGCTACACCTTC
TRBD2,TRBJ2-3,NA,TRBV6-4,CASSETSGAVDTQYF,TGTGCCAGCAGTGAGACTAGCGGGGCGGTAGATACGCAGTATTTT